The clone carrying this T cell receptor (beta chain) was seen only once. The data were obtained in a study of blood T cell repertoires in COVID-19. Study information: Donors in the United States, Italy and Spain gave samples during acute or convalescent COVID-19.

Germline trimming cut 5 bases from V and 0 bases from J; bases unmatched to any gene: 1. The V gene's germline CDR1 is SGHAT and CDR2 FQNNGV. The CDR3 spans 15 residues. In the authors' methods: Amplification with reference gene primers provided the estimates of nucleated cell counts. Repertoires were generated with immunoSEQ multiplex PCR, while TCRdb's copy carries only in-frame clones and drops some. V, J and clone size are taken as reported in that table, and D and trimming were inferred from the DNA itself. The sample has around 270,000 clones, approximately 90% seen once. The sample was peripheral blood. The gene calls are TRBV11-2 and TRBJ2-1, with 10 bases fitting TRBD1. The clonotype originates from a middle-aged man with acute or convalescent COVID-19. CDR3 amino acids: CASSRDRGSYNEQFF. The CDR3 DNA follows: TGTGCCAGCAGCAGGGACAGGGGCTCCTACAATGAGCAGTTCTTC.